These 10 T cell receptor beta chains originate from one sample sequenced in a study of cytomegalovirus exposure and HLA in healthy donors. PCR involved 60 Vbeta and 13 Jbeta primers. The data were produced by immunoSEQ multiplex PCR, yet TCRdb's version contains in-frame clones alone and is incomplete. The table shows 150,000 to 200,000 clones, with roughly four fifths occurring only once. Sequenced input: PBMCs. The receptors come from a woman in her forties or fifties in good health and CMV-seronegative.

The chain has TRBV7-9 and TRBJ2-7, with D tentatively TRBD2 (7 bases). The CDR3 is 16 residues long. Germline V lookup: CDR1 SEHNR, CDR2 FQNEAQ (reference sequence). The V end lost 3 bases, the J end lost 2 bases, and 17 bases lay between the germline ends. CDR3 nucleotides: TGTGCCAGCAGCTTCCCGGGGGGCCTTCCTCCCTACGAGCAGTACTTC. Its protein product is CASSFPGGLPPYEQYF.

This sequence joins TRBV5-1 and TRBJ2-3, with D possibly TRBD2 on 7 matching bases. This CDR3 spans 14 amino acids. Germline values: CDR1 SGHRS, CDR2 YFSETQ. The V end was cut by 6 bases, the J end by 5 bases, with 16 bases between. In DNA form, the CDR3 reads TGCGCCAGCAAGGGGAGGGGGGAGCAAGATACGCAGTATTTT. Encoded protein: CASKGRGEQDTQYF.

The chain carries TRBV30 and TRBJ2-3; 12 bases match TRBD2. Germline-derived CDR1 and CDR2 are GTSNPN and SVGIG (reference sequence). The CDR3 length is 17 residues. The V segment lost 5 bases and the J segment 4 bases; nucleotides outside the gene matches: 13. The CDR3 region is CAWGGPGLAGVADTQYF. The CDR3 region has the DNA TGTGCCTGGGGGGGTCCGGGACTAGCGGGTGTTGCAGATACGCAGTATTTT.

This chain connects TRBV11-2 to TRBJ2-1; 7 bases are shared with TRBD2. From germline, CDR1 is SGHAT and CDR2 FQNNGV. CDR3 length equals 15 residues. The V segment lost 3 bases and the J segment 0 bases; nucleotides outside the gene matches: 2. The CDR3 region is CASSFRGDSYNEQFF. CDR3 sequence (DNA): TGTGCCAGCAGCTTTCGGGGGGACTCCTACAATGAGCAGTTCTTC.

The chain recombines TRBV2 with TRBJ1-5, with D hard to call. This CDR3 is built from 12 residues. Trimming stripped 6 bases from V and 4 bases from J, with 7 bases between. The germline V gene encodes CDR1 SNHLY and CDR2 FYNNEI. The CDR3 here is CASRQTNQPQHF. Written as DNA, the CDR3 is TGTGCCAGCAGACAGACGAATCAGCCCCAGCATTTT.

This chain joins TRBV28 and TRBJ1-2; D is perhaps TRBD1 (5 bases). The CDR3 has 13 residues. V lost 6 bases to trimming and J lost 5 bases, with 13 bases between them. Germline lookup yields CDR1 MDHEN and CDR2 SYDVKM. CDR3 amino acids: CASSPRQRYGYTF. The CDR3 DNA reads as TGTGCCAGCAGCCCTAGACAGAGGTATGGCTACACCTTC.

The chain uses TRBV5-1 and TRBJ2-1; 8 positions agree with TRBD2. Trimming removed 2 bases from V and 8 bases from J; junction bases left unmatched: 9. This CDR3 contains 15 residues. Germline V CDR1 and CDR2: SGHRS, YFSETQ. The CDR3 DNA reads as TGCGCCAGCAGCTTACGCCCGGGGGGGCTGGATGAGCAGTTCTTC. Protein: CASSLRPGGLDEQFF.

V is TRBV5-1 and J is TRBJ2-5; 8 nucleotides line up with TRBD1. V was clipped by 3 bases and J by 4 bases; unmatched bases: 5. Germline V gives CDR1 SGHRS, CDR2 YFSETQ. The CDR3 totals 14 residues. The CDR3 sequence: CASSSPDRVETQYF. CDR3 DNA: TGCGCCAGCAGCTCACCGGACAGGGTAGAGACCCAGTACTTC. The full variable domain, in which reference TRBV5-1 and TRBJ2-5 provide the parts outside the CDR3, is KAGVTQTPRYLIKTRGQQVTLSCSPISGHRSVSWYQQTPGQGLQFLFEYFSETQRNKGNFPGRFSGRQFSNSRSEMNVSTLELGDSALYLCASSSPDRVETQYFGPGTRLLVL.

The chain joins TRBV5-5 to TRBJ2-3, with unresolved D. V was clipped by 3 bases and J by 5 bases, with 16 bases between them. The CDR3 is 15 amino acids. Germline assignment: CDR1 SGHKS and CDR2 YYEKEE (reference sequence). The CDR3 bases are TGTGCCAGCAGCTCTGGTCAGACTTGGAGAGATACGCAGTATTTT. This gives the protein CASSSGQTWRDTQYF.

The V and J genes are TRBV5-4 and TRBJ2-1, with TRBD2 matching 12 bases. CDR1 and CDR2 from the germline V gene are SGHNT and YYREEE (reference sequence). Trimming cost V 5 bases and J 7 bases; bases outside gene matches: 4. The CDR3 contains 14 residues. The CDR3 nucleotides are TGTGCCAGCAGGCTAGCGGGAGGGCCAAATGAGCAGTTCTTC. Amino acids: CASRLAGGPNEQFF.